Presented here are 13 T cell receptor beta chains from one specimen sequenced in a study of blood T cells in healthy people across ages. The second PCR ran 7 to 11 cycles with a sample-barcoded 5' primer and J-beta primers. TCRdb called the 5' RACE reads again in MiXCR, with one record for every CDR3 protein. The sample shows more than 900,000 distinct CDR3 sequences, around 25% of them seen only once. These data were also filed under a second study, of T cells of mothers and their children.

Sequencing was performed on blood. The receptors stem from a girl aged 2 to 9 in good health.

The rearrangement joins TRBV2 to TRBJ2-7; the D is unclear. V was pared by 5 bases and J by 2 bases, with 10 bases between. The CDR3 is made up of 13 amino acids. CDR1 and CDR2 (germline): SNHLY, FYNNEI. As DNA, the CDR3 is TGTGCCAGCAGTCAAGGGATAACCTACGAGCAGTACTTC. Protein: CASSQGITYEQYF. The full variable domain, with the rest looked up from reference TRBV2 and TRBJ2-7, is EPEVTQTPSHQVTQMGQEVILRCVPISNHLYFYWYRQILGQKVEFLVSFYNNEISEKSEIFDDQFSVERPDGSNFTLKIRSTKLEDSAMYFCASSQGITYEQYFGPGTRLTVT.

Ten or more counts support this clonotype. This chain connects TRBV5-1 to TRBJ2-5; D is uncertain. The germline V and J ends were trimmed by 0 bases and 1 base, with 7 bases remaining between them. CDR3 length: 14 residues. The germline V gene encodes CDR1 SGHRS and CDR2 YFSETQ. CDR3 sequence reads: CASSLGPSQETQYF. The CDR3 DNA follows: TGCGCCAGCAGCTTGGGGCCGTCCCAAGAGACCCAGTACTTC.

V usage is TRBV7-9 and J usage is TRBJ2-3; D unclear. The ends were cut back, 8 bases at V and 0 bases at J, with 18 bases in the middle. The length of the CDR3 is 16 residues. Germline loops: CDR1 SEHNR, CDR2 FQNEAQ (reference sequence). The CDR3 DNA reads TGTGCCAGCGCCCTTACGAGCTTCTCTAGCACAGATACGCAGTATTTT. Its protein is CASALTSFSSTDTQYF.

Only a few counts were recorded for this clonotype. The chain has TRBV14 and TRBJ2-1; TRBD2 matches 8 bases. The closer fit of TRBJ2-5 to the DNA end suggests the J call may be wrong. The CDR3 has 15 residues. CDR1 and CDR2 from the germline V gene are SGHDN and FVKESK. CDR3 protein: CASSQAGGLRGTQYF. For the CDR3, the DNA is TGTGCCAGCAGCCAAGCGGGGGGGCTACGTGGGACCCAGTACTTC.

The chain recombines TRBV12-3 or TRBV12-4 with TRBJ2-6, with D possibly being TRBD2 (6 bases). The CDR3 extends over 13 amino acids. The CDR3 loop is CVAVLSGANVLTF. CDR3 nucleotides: TGTGTAGCGGTGCTCTCTGGGGCCAACGTCCTGACTTTC.

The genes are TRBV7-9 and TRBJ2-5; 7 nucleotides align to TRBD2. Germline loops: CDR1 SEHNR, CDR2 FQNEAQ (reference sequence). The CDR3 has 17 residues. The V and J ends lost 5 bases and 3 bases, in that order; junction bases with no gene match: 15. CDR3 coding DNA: TGTGCCAGCAGCCCTCCTCCCGGGACTATGCATGAAGAGACCCAGTACTTC. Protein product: CASSPPPGTMHEETQYF.

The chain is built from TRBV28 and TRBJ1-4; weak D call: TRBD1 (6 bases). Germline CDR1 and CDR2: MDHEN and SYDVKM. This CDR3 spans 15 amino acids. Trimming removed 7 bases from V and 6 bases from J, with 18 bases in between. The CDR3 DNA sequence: TGTGCCAGCACCCGAGCGGGGACATGGGATGAAAAACTGTTTTTT. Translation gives CASTRAGTWDEKLFF.

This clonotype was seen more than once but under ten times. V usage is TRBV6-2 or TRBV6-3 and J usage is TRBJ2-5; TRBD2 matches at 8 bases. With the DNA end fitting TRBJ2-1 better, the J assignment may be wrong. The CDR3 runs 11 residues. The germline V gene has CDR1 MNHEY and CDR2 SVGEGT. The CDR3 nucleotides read TGTGCCAGTGGGACTAGTCGGGAGCAGTTCTTC. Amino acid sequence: CASGTSREQFF.

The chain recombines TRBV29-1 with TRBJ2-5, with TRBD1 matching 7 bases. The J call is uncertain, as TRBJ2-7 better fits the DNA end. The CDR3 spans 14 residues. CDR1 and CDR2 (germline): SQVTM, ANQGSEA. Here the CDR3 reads CSVSGTVGSYEQYF. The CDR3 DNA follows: TGCAGCGTTAGTGGGACAGTAGGTTCCTACGAGCAGTACTTC.

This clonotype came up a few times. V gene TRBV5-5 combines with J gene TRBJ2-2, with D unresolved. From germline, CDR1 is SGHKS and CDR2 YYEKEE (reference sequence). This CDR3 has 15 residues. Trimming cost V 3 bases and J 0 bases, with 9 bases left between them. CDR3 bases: TGTGCCAGCAGCTCCCAGTGGGCGAACACCGGGGAGCTGTTTTTT. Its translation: CASSSQWANTGELFF.

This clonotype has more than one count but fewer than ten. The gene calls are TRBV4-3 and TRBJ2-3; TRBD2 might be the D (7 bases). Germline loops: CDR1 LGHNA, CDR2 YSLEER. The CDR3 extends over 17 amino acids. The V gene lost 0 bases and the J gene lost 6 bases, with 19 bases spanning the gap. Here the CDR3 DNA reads TGCGCCAGCAGCCAAGATCGAATGGGGGCCGGGGGGGATACGCAGTATTTT. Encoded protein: CASSQDRMGAGGDTQYF.

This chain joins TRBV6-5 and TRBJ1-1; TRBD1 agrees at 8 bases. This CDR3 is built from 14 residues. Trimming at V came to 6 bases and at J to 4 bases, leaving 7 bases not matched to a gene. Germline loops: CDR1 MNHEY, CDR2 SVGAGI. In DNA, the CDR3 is TGTGCCAGCAGCCGACAGGGGAAGGGCACTGAAGCTTTCTTT. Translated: CASSRQGKGTEAFF.

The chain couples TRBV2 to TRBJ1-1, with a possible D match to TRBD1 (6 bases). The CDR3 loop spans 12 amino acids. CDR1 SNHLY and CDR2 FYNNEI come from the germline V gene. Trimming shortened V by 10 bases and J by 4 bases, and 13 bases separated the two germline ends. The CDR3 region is CATTGFSTEAFF. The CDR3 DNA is TGTGCCACCACAGGGTTTAGCACTGAAGCTTTCTTT.